This T cell receptor beta chain was obtained from a study of Graves' ophthalmopathy and Graves' hyperthyroidism. In the study overall: Specimen type is peripheral blood, obtained at initial diagnosis before any treatment. Whole-study results and caveats: With approximately 88% sensitivity and around 81% specificity, a 13-signature model separated ophthalmopathy from stable hyperthyroidism.

Amplification of TCR beta CDR3 regions used RNA transcripts. HTBI primers were employed in first-round RT-PCR, then a second-round multiplex PCR followed. TCRdb itself ran the multiplex PCR reads through MiXCR, one entry per CDR3 protein. The data show around 40,000 distinct CDR3 sequences, with 40% to 65% seen just once and about 17% held by the top ten. Per the germline V gene, CDR1 is SGHRS and CDR2 is YFSETQ. The CDR3 length is 21 residues. In donors with ophthalmopathy, activity was moderate-to-severe, with CAS ≥3, NOSPECS ≥4 and duration under 3 months. Worth noting for this clonotype: What it recognizes is unknown. The junction shows a germline mismatch at one end, possibly a read error.

The specimen was peripheral blood. The origin of this receptor is an adult man with Graves' ophthalmopathy. V gene TRBV5-1 combines with J gene TRBJ2-3; D tentatively fits TRBD1 or TRBD2 (5 bases each). Written as DNA, the CDR3 is TGCGCCAGCGGCTTGCGACGTGGGGGTCCCAAAAATGGAGATTACACAGATACGCAGTATTTT. The encoded protein is CASGLRRGGPKNGDYTDTQYF.